This is a list of T cell receptor beta chains from one sample in a study of response to subunit inactivated influenza vaccine. TCRdb used MiXCR to reprocess the RT-PCR reads, holding one entry per CDR3 protein. The sample lists more than 550,000 distinct CDR3 sequences; about 11% were seen once. These data are also associated with another study on T cells expressing NK-cell markers.

Specimen: PBMCs from blood, collected on the day of vaccination. These receptors were taken from a man between 50 and 59 years old who received an inactivated influenza vaccine. Both conserved end residues are part of each CDR3. The D gene is left open where the match is weak. Some rows have no size entry. The others give once, few or many, or a class for an expanded clone.

CDR3 DNA | CDR3 protein | D gene | clone size | J gene | V gene
TGTGCCAGCAGCCCCCGAAGGATCTCTGCAGATACGCAGTATTTT | CASSPRRISADTQYF | - | few | TRBJ2-3 | TRBV2
TGTGCCAGCAGCTTAAGTGTAGCCAAAAACATTCAGTACTTC | CASSLSVAKNIQYF | - | few | TRBJ2-4 | TRBV11-2
TGCAGCGTTGAAGTGGGGGATTCAGCCAAAAACATTCAGTACTTC | CSVEVGDSAKNIQYF | - | many | TRBJ2-4 | TRBV29-1
TGTGCCAGTAGGGGATACAGGGGCAGCACAGATACGCAGTATTTT | CASRGYRGSTDTQYF | TRBD1 | - | TRBJ2-3 | TRBV19
TGTGCCAGCAGCTTCTTCTTGGCAGGGACGGGCGAGCAGTACTTC | CASSFFLAGTGEQYF | - | - | TRBJ2-7 | TRBV5-8
TGTGCCAGCAGTTACGGACTGGGTAGCAATCAGCCCCAGCATTTT | CASSYGLGSNQPQHF | - | - | TRBJ1-5 | TRBV6-2/TRBV6-3
TGCGCCAGCAGCCATGTTTTCGGGGGGCTTTCGGGAAACACCATATATTTT | CASSHVFGGLSGNTIYF | - | few | TRBJ1-3 | TRBV4-3
TGTGCCAGCAAATTGGCGGGAGGGCCGTACGATGAGCAGTTCTTC | CASKLAGGPYDEQFF | TRBD2 | few | TRBJ2-1 | TRBV27
TGTGCCACCGGGACAGGTCCAACCTACGAGCAGTACTTC | CATGTGPTYEQYF | TRBD1 | few | TRBJ2-7 | TRBV19
TGTGCCAGCAGCGGTCCCGGGACTAGCGGACTGGAGCAGTACTTC | CASSGPGTSGLEQYF | TRBD2 | - | TRBJ2-7 | TRBV7-2
TGCAGCGTTGAAGATCTTGCGACAGTCGACTACAATGAGCAGTTCTTC | CSVEDLATVDYNEQFF | - | - | TRBJ2-1 | TRBV29-1
TGTGCCAGCAGCTTAGGGTCGAAGGTTGATGGCTACACCTTC | CASSLGSKVDGYTF | - | - | TRBJ1-2 | TRBV5-6
TGCGCCAGCAGCTTGGGTCCGACGGATGGAAACACCATATATTTT | CASSLGPTDGNTIYF | - | few | TRBJ1-3 | TRBV5-1
TGTGCCAGCAGCCAACTTGGGCAGGGGAATCAGCCCCAGCATTTT | CASSQLGQGNQPQHF | - | many | TRBJ1-5 | TRBV4-2
TGTGCCAGCAGCTTAGGTAGCGGGAGGGCAACCTACGAGCAGTACTTC | CASSLGSGRATYEQYF | TRBD2 | few | TRBJ2-7 | TRBV7-2
TGTGCCAGCAGCTTAGTTGGCGGTAGCGGGAGGGCCTTTACAGATACGCAGTATTTT | CASSLVGGSGRAFTDTQYF | TRBD2 | - | TRBJ2-3 | TRBV11-1
TGTGCCAGCACCCCGGGGGTGGGTGAGCAGTTCTTC | CASTPGVGEQFF | - | few | TRBJ2-1 | TRBV12-3/TRBV12-4
TGTGCCAGCAGCTTTCGGGAGGGTAAGACCCAGTACTTC | CASSFREGKTQYF | TRBD2 | - | TRBJ2-5 | TRBV11-2
TGTGCCAGCAGCCTAGGTGTCGGAAACTATGGCTACACCTTC | CASSLGVGNYGYTF | - | few | TRBJ1-2 | TRBV5-6
TGTGCCAGCAGCCTACAGGACAGGGGGCGGGATGAGCAGTTCTTC | CASSLQDRGRDEQFF | TRBD1 | few | TRBJ2-1 | TRBV4-2
TGTGCCAGCAGTTACTGGCTAGCGCCAAGCTCCTACAATGAGCAGTTCTTC | CASSYWLAPSSYNEQFF | - | many | TRBJ2-1 | TRBV6-2/TRBV6-3
TGTGCCACCAGCAGAGATCTTAAAGGGAACACTGAAGCTTTCTTT | CATSRDLKGNTEAFF | - | many | TRBJ1-1 | TRBV15
TGTGCCAGCAGTTACAACAGGGTTGGCTATAGCAATCAGCCCCAGCATTTT | CASSYNRVGYSNQPQHF | - | - | TRBJ1-5 | TRBV6-2/TRBV6-3
TGCAGCGTTGATACGGGGGTAAGAGGTATCAATGAGCAGTTCTTC | CSVDTGVRGINEQFF | - | many | TRBJ2-1 | TRBV29-1
TGCGCCAGCACGAGTGGGGGATCTAGCACAGATACGCAGTATTTT | CASTSGGSSTDTQYF | - | few | TRBJ2-3 | TRBV5-1
TGTGCCAGCAGCCCTAGCGGGAGACGCTACAATGAGCAGTTCTTC | CASSPSGRRYNEQFF | TRBD2 | many | TRBJ2-1 | TRBV6-2/TRBV6-3
TGCGCCAGCAGCTCGGGTCGAGAAGGGAACATTCAGTACTTC | CASSSGREGNIQYF | - | many | TRBJ2-4 | TRBV5-1
TGCAGCGCGGGAGTACCCAACACCGGGGAGCTGTTTTTT | CSAGVPNTGELFF | - | few | TRBJ2-2 | TRBV29-1